A selection of T cell receptor beta chains follows, all from one sample in a study of cytomegalovirus exposure and HLA in healthy donors. TCRdb's copy holds only in-frame clones and misses some; the assay was immunoSEQ multiplex PCR. The data show about 200,000 clones, approximately 79% seen once. Sample: PBMCs. All receptors come from a man aged 45-65 years in good health and CMV-seronegative. Both conserved end residues are part of each CDR3. Each record gives: J gene, clone size, D gene, V gene, CDR3 protein, CDR3 DNA. The D gene is left open where the match is weak. Size is omitted from some rows. Given values are once, few, many or a class for expanded clones.

j_call: TRBJ1-2; clone_size: NA; d_call: TRBD1; v_call: TRBV28; cdr3_aa: CASSLPGGVTF; cdr3_nt: TGTGCCAGCAGTTTACCAGGGGGCGTCACCTTC
j_call: TRBJ1-2; clone_size: NA; d_call: NA; v_call: TRBV7-2; cdr3_aa: CASSQGLIGGYGYTF; cdr3_nt: TGTGCCAGCAGCCAGGGCCTCATTGGCGGCTATGGCTACACCTTC
j_call: TRBJ1-2; clone_size: NA; d_call: TRBD1; v_call: TRBV6-6; cdr3_aa: CASSYSRGPNYGYTF; cdr3_nt: TGTGCCAGCAGTTACAGTAGGGGGCCTAACTATGGCTACACCTTC
j_call: TRBJ2-1; clone_size: NA; d_call: NA; v_call: TRBV18; cdr3_aa: CASSRGTGKIPGLDSYNEQFF; cdr3_nt: TGTGCCAGCTCCCGGGGGACAGGGAAGATTCCGGGACTAGACTCCTACAATGAGCAGTTCTTC
j_call: TRBJ2-5; clone_size: few; d_call: TRBD2; v_call: TRBV5-4; cdr3_aa: CASSPLGGSGSSEQYF; cdr3_nt: TGTGCCAGCAGTCCCTTGGGCGGTAGCGGGAGTAGTGAGCAGTACTTC
j_call: TRBJ2-7; clone_size: NA; d_call: NA; v_call: TRBV27; cdr3_aa: CACSQAPTSYEQYF; cdr3_nt: TGTGCCTGTTCCCAGGCGCCTACATCCTACGAGCAGTACTTC
j_call: TRBJ2-2; clone_size: NA; d_call: NA; v_call: TRBV27; cdr3_aa: CASRRGGKNTGELFF; cdr3_nt: TGTGCCAGCAGACGTGGGGGCAAGAACACCGGGGAGCTGTTTTTT
j_call: TRBJ1-4; clone_size: NA; d_call: NA; v_call: TRBV7-9; cdr3_aa: CASSLTVGRGEKLFF; cdr3_nt: TGTGCCAGCAGCTTAACCGTGGGTAGAGGAGAAAAACTGTTTTTT
j_call: TRBJ2-7; clone_size: NA; d_call: TRBD2; v_call: TRBV19; cdr3_aa: CASSNGLAGPHEQYF; cdr3_nt: TGTGCCAGTAGTAACGGACTAGCGGGGCCCCACGAGCAGTACTTC
j_call: TRBJ1-3; clone_size: few; d_call: TRBD1; v_call: TRBV5-1; cdr3_aa: CASSLGQGGGNTIYF; cdr3_nt: TGCGCCAGCAGCCTTGGACAGGGTGGAGGAAACACCATATATTTT
j_call: TRBJ2-5; clone_size: NA; d_call: NA; v_call: TRBV29-1; cdr3_aa: CSVDWRPRGAQYF; cdr3_nt: TGCAGCGTTGACTGGCGGCCTCGCGGGGCCCAGTACTTC
j_call: TRBJ1-5; clone_size: few; d_call: NA; v_call: TRBV2; cdr3_aa: CASTSQGANQPQHF; cdr3_nt: TGTGCCAGCACCTCACAGGGCGCCAATCAGCCCCAGCATTTT
j_call: TRBJ2-7; clone_size: NA; d_call: TRBD1; v_call: TRBV28; cdr3_aa: CASSLFGDRYYEQYF; cdr3_nt: TGTGCCAGCAGTTTATTCGGGGACAGATACTACGAGCAGTACTTC
j_call: TRBJ1-5; clone_size: few; d_call: NA; v_call: TRBV27; cdr3_aa: CASSLFRDSPRPQHF; cdr3_nt: TGTGCCAGCAGTTTGTTCAGGGACTCGCCTCGGCCCCAGCATTTT
j_call: TRBJ1-2; clone_size: NA; d_call: NA; v_call: TRBV14; cdr3_aa: CASSQDGNPYGYTF; cdr3_nt: TGTGCCAGCAGCCAAGACGGGAACCCTTATGGCTACACCTTC
j_call: TRBJ2-5; clone_size: NA; d_call: NA; v_call: TRBV11-2; cdr3_aa: CASSAWTQAQETQYF; cdr3_nt: TGTGCCAGCAGCGCATGGACTCAGGCCCAAGAGACCCAGTACTTC
j_call: TRBJ2-5; clone_size: few; d_call: TRBD2; v_call: TRBV28; cdr3_aa: CASSLPRLAGLVETQYF; cdr3_nt: TGTGCCAGCAGTCTCCCCAGACTAGCGGGATTGGTAGAGACCCAGTACTTC
j_call: TRBJ2-5; clone_size: once; d_call: NA; v_call: TRBV5-1; cdr3_aa: CASSLTGKETQYF; cdr3_nt: TGCGCCAGCAGCTTAACGGGGAAAGAGACCCAGTACTTC
j_call: TRBJ1-2; clone_size: NA; d_call: NA; v_call: TRBV29-1; cdr3_aa: CSVERAGEYYGYTF; cdr3_nt: TGCAGCGTTGAACGAGCAGGGGAGTACTATGGCTACACCTTC
j_call: TRBJ2-5; clone_size: NA; d_call: NA; v_call: TRBV4-1; cdr3_aa: CASSQDPVQETQYF; cdr3_nt: TGCGCCAGCAGCCAAGATCCCGTTCAAGAGACCCAGTACTTC
j_call: TRBJ2-3; clone_size: NA; d_call: NA; v_call: TRBV9; cdr3_aa: CASSAAGTQGPDTQYF; cdr3_nt: TGTGCCAGCAGCGCCGCCGGGACCCAGGGGCCAGATACGCAGTATTTT
j_call: TRBJ2-7; clone_size: NA; d_call: NA; v_call: TRBV13; cdr3_aa: CASSPSTENSYEQYF; cdr3_nt: TGTGCCAGCAGCCCGTCGACAGAGAATTCCTACGAGCAGTACTTC
j_call: TRBJ2-7; clone_size: NA; d_call: NA; v_call: TRBV4-1; cdr3_aa: CASSQRDTQIYEQYF; cdr3_nt: TGCGCCAGCAGCCAAAGGGACACCCAGATCTACGAGCAGTACTTC
j_call: TRBJ2-5; clone_size: NA; d_call: NA; v_call: TRBV5-6; cdr3_aa: CASSLSTRETQYF; cdr3_nt: TGTGCCAGCAGCTTGAGTACTCGAGAGACCCAGTACTTC
j_call: TRBJ1-2; clone_size: NA; d_call: NA; v_call: TRBV28; cdr3_aa: CASSLLTGYGYTF; cdr3_nt: TGTGCCAGCAGTTTATTAACAGGGTATGGCTACACCTTC